This T cell receptor (beta chain) comes out of a study of blood T cell repertoires in COVID-19. For the study at large: Material from acute and convalescent COVID-19 was sourced from the United States, Italy and Spain. Sample material is recorded as cDNA or gDNA derived from T cells, B-cell-depleted T cells, or PBMCs.

In the original analysis: Nucleated cell counts were estimated from reference gene primer amplification. Method: immunoSEQ multiplex PCR; TCRdb's copy keeps in-frame clones and lacks some. V and J calls and clone size are those listed in that table; D and trimming were worked out from the DNA. The sample consists of 350,000 or so clones, around four fifths of them appearing once. This CDR3 region has 15 residues. Germline CDR1 is ENHRY and CDR2 is SYGVKD. J gave up 3 bases and V 11 bases, and 12 bases lay outside the gene matches. What was sequenced was peripheral blood. The receptor was derived from a man aged 25-45 years with active or convalescent COVID-19. The V and J genes are TRBV10-3 and TRBJ1-2, with 10 bases aligning to TRBD1. CDR3 residues: CASRGTGESDYGYTF. CDR3 sequence (DNA): TGTGCCTCCAGGGGGACAGGGGAGTCGGACTATGGCTACACCTTC.